Each of the 28 T cell receptor beta chains below was sequenced from the same sample in a study of blood T cells in healthy people across ages. The second PCR ran about 6 to 12 cycles with a sample-barcoded 5' primer and J-beta primers. MiXCR, run by TCRdb on the 5' RACE reads, gives a single entry per CDR3 protein. The sample includes over 1.5 million distinct CDR3 sequences, about 49% seen only once; the top ten take roughly 2%. Sequencing input: blood. These receptors all stem from a woman in her thirties or forties in good health.

The genes are TRBV24-1 and TRBJ2-3; D gene ambiguous. CDR3 size: 12 residues. V was pared by 1 base and J by 5 bases, with 3 bases between. Germline lookup yields CDR1 KGHDR and CDR2 SFDVKD. CDR3 sequence: CATSDLQDTQYF. CDR3 DNA: TGTGCCACCAGTGATTTACAAGATACGCAGTATTTT.

The chain uses TRBV20-1 and TRBJ1-6; unclear D gene. Trimming shortened V by 2 bases and J by 7 bases, and 12 bases separated the two germline ends. This CDR3 is built from 14 residues. The germline V gene encodes CDR1 DFQATT and CDR2 SNEGSKA (reference sequence). The CDR3 is CSARPGAGNSPLHF. The DNA of the CDR3 is TGCAGTGCTAGACCAGGCGCGGGCAATTCACCCCTCCACTTT.

This clonotype has more than one count but fewer than ten. The V gene is TRBV29-1, the J gene TRBJ2-5, with 10 nucleotides matching TRBD1. Losses at the gene ends were 3 bases for V and 5 bases for J; bases not matched to a gene: 12. The length of the CDR3 is 16 residues. CDR1 is SQVTM and CDR2 is ANQGSEA in the germline V gene. The CDR3 region has the DNA TGCAGCGTTGACAGTAAAGACAGGGGGCTCGTCGAGACCCAGTACTTC. Translated: CSVDSKDRGLVETQYF.

This rearrangement joins TRBV20-1 to TRBJ2-5, with D perhaps given as TRBD1 or TRBD2 (5 bases each). V was clipped by 1 base and J by 2 bases, with 11 bases between them. The CDR3 spans 14 residues. In germline, CDR1 is DFQATT, CDR2 SNEGSKA (reference sequence). The CDR3 spells CSARGGASQETQYF. The CDR3 coding sequence is TGCAGTGCTAGAGGAGGGGCAAGTCAAGAGACCCAGTACTTC.

The V call is TRBV4-2, the J call TRBJ1-6; 8 nucleotides agree with TRBD1. Per germline, CDR1 LGHNA and CDR2 YNFKEQ. V trimming: 4 bases; J trimming: 6 bases; junction bases outside the gene matches: 17. This CDR3 contains 19 residues. The CDR3 sequence is CASSREIRGFGQGNSPLHF. The CDR3 coding sequence is TGTGCCAGCAGCCGAGAAATCCGGGGTTTCGGACAGGGTAATTCACCCCTCCACTTT.

This clonotype was seen more than once but under ten times. Written as DNA, the CDR3 is TGTGCCAGCAGTGTAGCACTAGCGGGGCCTTACAATGAGCAGTTCTTC. This encodes CASSVALAGPYNEQFF. The chain links TRBV2 to TRBJ2-1, with TRBD2 identical over 10 bases. Trimming cost V 4 bases and J 4 bases; bases outside gene matches: 7. Germline lookup yields CDR1 SNHLY and CDR2 FYNNEI. The CDR3 has 16 residues. Looking up the rest from reference TRBV2 and TRBJ2-1 gives the full variable domain: EPEVTQTPSHQVTQMGQEVILRCVPISNHLYFYWYRQILGQKVEFLVSFYNNEISEKSEIFDDQFSVERPDGSNFTLKIRSTKLEDSAMYFCASSVALAGPYNEQFFGPGTRLTVL.

The chain employs TRBV4-3 and TRBJ1-2, with D maybe TRBD1 (5 bases). The CDR3 runs to 17 residues. V lost 0 bases and J 6 bases, leaving 20 bases between the germline ends. Germline loops: CDR1 LGHNA, CDR2 YSLEER. CDR3 coding DNA: TGCGCCAGCAGCCAAGAAGGGGCACCGGGAGAAGGAGATGGCTACACCTTC. Protein: CASSQEGAPGEGDGYTF.

The rearrangement joins TRBV3-1 to TRBJ2-1, with D maybe TRBD2 (6 bases). The CDR3 is 15 residues long. Per germline, CDR1 LGHDT and CDR2 YNNKEL (reference sequence). V was pared by 0 bases and J by 2 bases, with 8 bases between. CDR3 sequence: CASSQDGLPYNEQFF. The DNA for the CDR3 is TGTGCCAGCAGCCAAGACGGACTACCCTACAATGAGCAGTTCTTC.

The chain combines TRBV4-3 with TRBJ2-1; D tentatively reads TRBD1 or TRBD2 (6 bases each). This CDR3 has 17 residues. Trimming left V 0 bases short and J 4 bases short, with 16 bases between. Per the germline V gene, CDR1 is LGHNA and CDR2 is YSLEER. The CDR3 nucleotides are TGCGCCAGCAGCCAAGATGGGGTGGGGGGCACTTACAATGAGCAGTTCTTC. It yields the protein CASSQDGVGGTYNEQFF.

The chain carries TRBV5-1 and TRBJ2-7; TRBD2 matches at 7 bases. The CDR3 contains 14 residues. CDR1 and CDR2 (germline): SGHRS, YFSETQ. V was pared by 3 bases and J by 6 bases, with 9 bases of the junction left unmatched. The CDR3 nucleotides are TGCGCCAGCAGCTATCGTCAGCGGGGCGGCGAGCAGTACTTC. This encodes CASSYRQRGGEQYF.

The chain joins TRBV7-3 to TRBJ2-3; TRBD1 matches at 8 bases. Trimming cost V 5 bases and J 4 bases; bases outside gene matches: 8. The CDR3 contains 15 residues. Germline V lookup: CDR1 SGHTA, CDR2 FQGTGA. CDR3 residues: CASSLTGVDADTQYF. The CDR3 coding sequence is TGTGCCAGCAGCCTGACAGGGGTTGACGCAGATACGCAGTATTTT.

V is TRBV28 and J is TRBJ2-5; TRBD1 agrees at 7 bases. There are 17 residues in the CDR3. The junction had 16 bases not matched to a gene; V was cut back by 6 bases and J by 3 bases. Germline CDR1 MDHEN, CDR2 SYDVKM. The chain's CDR3 is CASSSLANQGQKETQYF. The CDR3 coding sequence is TGTGCCAGCAGCTCCCTGGCGAATCAGGGACAGAAAGAGACCCAGTACTTC.

V gene TRBV7-2 combines with J gene TRBJ2-3; TRBD2 agrees at 9 bases. The CDR3 runs to 17 residues. The germline CDR1 and CDR2 sequences are SGHTA and FQGNSA. With 7 bases clipped from V and 3 bases from J, the junction kept 14 bases outside the gene matches. CDR3 amino acids: CASTLTLTSGATDTQYF. Written as DNA, the CDR3 is TGTGCCAGCACCCTGACATTGACTAGCGGCGCGACAGATACGCAGTATTTT.

The chain joins TRBV4-3 to TRBJ2-3; D unresolved. V gave up 1 base and J gave up 0 bases, with 8 bases separating them. CDR1 LGHNA and CDR2 YSLEER come from the germline V gene. This CDR3 is 15 amino acids long. The CDR3: CASSQGAPSTDTQYF. DNA for the CDR3: TGCGCCAGCAGCCAAGGGGCACCAAGCACAGATACGCAGTATTTT.

There are a few counts of this clonotype. V is TRBV3-1 and J is TRBJ2-1; D possibly corresponds to TRBD1 (5 bases). There are 15 residues in the CDR3. V was shortened by 4 bases and J by 9 bases, with 19 bases between the two germline ends. CDR1 and CDR2 from the germline V gene are LGHDT and YNNKEL (reference sequence). The CDR3 protein is CASSPLGAGFVEQFF. The DNA for the CDR3 is TGTGCCAGCAGCCCGCTAGGGGCCGGGTTCGTTGAGCAGTTCTTC.

This clonotype showed up just a few times. For the CDR3, the DNA is TGTGCCGGGACAGGGAACGAGCAGTACTTC. Translating it yields CAGTGNEQYF. The gene calls are TRBV2 and TRBJ2-7; 9 positions match TRBD1. The V gene's germline CDR1 is SNHLY and CDR2 FYNNEI. This CDR3 contains 10 residues. J gave up 5 bases and V 11 bases, and 1 base lay outside the gene matches.

This clonotype appeared a few times. J is TRBJ2-6 and V is TRBV7-2; the D call may be TRBD1 or TRBD2 (5 bases each). CDR1 and CDR2 (germline): SGHTA, FQGNSA. The CDR3 length is 17 residues. V was pared by 4 bases and J by 0 bases, with 13 bases between. CDR3 nucleotides: TGTGCCAGCAGCTCGGGACGGTCCAGCTCTGGGGCCAACGTCCTGACTTTC. It yields the protein CASSSGRSSSGANVLTF.

The V and J genes are TRBV7-9 and TRBJ1-2, with TRBD1 matching over 7 bases. The CDR3 is 16 residues long. V lost 4 bases and J lost 4; bases outside the gene matches: 12. Germline lookup yields CDR1 SEHNR and CDR2 FQNEAQ (reference sequence). DNA of the CDR3: TGTGCCAGCAGCTCCGGGACAGTCTGGGGGATCTATGGCTACACCTTC. Translating it yields CASSSGTVWGIYGYTF.

In the case of this clonotype: Since a much larger clone is just one base distant, this may be a read error. The chain has TRBV7-9 and TRBJ2-7; 9 nucleotides align to TRBD1. Trimming took 8 bases from V and 7 from J; bases not matched to a gene: 15. The germline V gene encodes CDR1 SEHNR and CDR2 FQNEAQ (reference sequence). The CDR3 contains 15 residues. CDR3 sequence (DNA): TGTGCCAGCGGCCCACCGGGACAGGGATACAATGAGCAGTACTTC. Its protein product is CASGPPGQGYNEQYF.

V is TRBV13 and J is TRBJ2-7; 8 positions agree with TRBD1. CDR1 and CDR2 from the germline V gene are PRHDT and FYEKMQ (reference sequence). Trimming took 0 bases from V and 5 from J; bases not matched to a gene: 3. The CDR3 is 14 residues long. This CDR3 reads CASSLGTGVNEQYF. The CDR3 DNA reads as TGTGCCAGCAGCTTAGGGACAGGGGTGAACGAGCAGTACTTC.

The rearrangement joins TRBV20-1 to TRBJ1-1; weak D call: TRBD1 (5 bases). Looked up from germline, CDR1 is DFQATT and CDR2 is SNEGSKA (reference sequence). V was shortened by 0 bases and J by 4 bases, with 15 bases between the two germline ends. The CDR3 runs 15 residues. This CDR3 is CSARDWGMRATEAFF. In DNA, the CDR3 is TGCAGTGCTAGAGATTGGGGGATGAGGGCCACTGAAGCTTTCTTT.

The J gene is TRBJ1-6, the V gene TRBV7-2; 8 bases match TRBD1. The germline gives CDR1 SGHTA, CDR2 FQGNSA. This CDR3 is built from 15 residues. Germline trimming cut 3 bases from V and 9 bases from J; bases unmatched to any gene: 7. The CDR3 nucleotides are TGTGCCAGCAGCTTTGCGGGGCAGGGGGCTTCACCCCTCCACTTT. Amino acid sequence: CASSFAGQGASPLHF.

This clonotype came up a few times. With a much larger clone just one base away, this may be a read error. The chain combines TRBV7-2 with TRBJ2-1; D possibly corresponds to TRBD2 (7 bases). TRBJ2-7 explains the end of the DNA better; the J call may be wrong. Per germline, CDR1 SGHTA and CDR2 FQGNSA. This CDR3 has 16 amino acids. CDR3 sequence reads: CASSLAGGASYNEQYF. CDR3 in DNA: TGTGCCAGCAGCTTAGCGGGGGGGGCTTCGTACAATGAGCAGTACTTC.

The chain links TRBV20-1 to TRBJ1-2, with 7 bases matching TRBD1. Germline lookup yields CDR1 DFQATT and CDR2 SNEGSKA (reference sequence). V shed 0 bases, J shed 6 bases, and the junction held 22 bases outside the gene matches. CDR3 size: 19 residues. The CDR3 loop reads CSARDRVWSGGTFRDGYTF. CDR3 bases: TGCAGTGCTAGAGATCGGGTTTGGTCAGGGGGAACGTTTCGAGATGGCTACACCTTC.

The chain recombines TRBV24-1 with TRBJ2-5; TRBD1 agrees at 8 bases. The DNA end is a closer match to TRBJ2-7, so the J assignment may be wrong. Germline V gives CDR1 KGHDR, CDR2 SFDVKD. There are 14 residues in the CDR3. The CDR3 DNA follows: TGTGCCACCAGTGTATCAGGGGGCCGCTACGAGCAGTACTTC. Protein product: CATSVSGGRYEQYF.

The gene calls are TRBV5-1 and TRBJ2-1; 13 bases are a match to TRBD2. V lost 6 bases, J lost 9 bases, and 6 bases stayed unmatched. This CDR3 comprises 14 residues. CDR1 SGHRS and CDR2 YFSETQ come from the germline V gene. This CDR3 is CASISGTSGVEQFF. CDR3 nucleotides: TGCGCCAGCATTTCCGGGACTAGCGGGGTTGAGCAGTTCTTC.

The chain joins TRBV21-1 to TRBJ2-1. TRBV21-1 is an annotated pseudogene. The CDR3 is 16 amino acids. The CDR3: CASSEARTPAYNEQFF. In DNA, the CDR3 is TGTGCCAGCAGCGAAGCCAGGACGCCAGCCTACAATGAGCAGTTCTTC.

This chain joins TRBV5-5 and TRBJ2-7; D uncertain. Germline CDR1 reads SGHKS; CDR2 reads YYEKEE (reference sequence). CDR3 length: 13 amino acids. The V gene lost 2 bases and the J gene lost 3 bases, with 9 bases spanning the gap. The chain's CDR3 is CASSLSRNYEQYF. The DNA of the CDR3 is TGTGCCAGCAGCTTAAGCAGGAACTACGAGCAGTACTTC. The complete variable domain, with remaining parts taken from reference TRBV5-5 and TRBJ2-7, reads DAGVTQSPTHLIKTRGQQVTLRCSPISGHKSVSWYQQVLGQGPQFIFQYYEKEERGRGNFPDRFSARQFPNYSSELNVNALLLGDSALYLCASSLSRNYEQYFGPGTRLTVT.